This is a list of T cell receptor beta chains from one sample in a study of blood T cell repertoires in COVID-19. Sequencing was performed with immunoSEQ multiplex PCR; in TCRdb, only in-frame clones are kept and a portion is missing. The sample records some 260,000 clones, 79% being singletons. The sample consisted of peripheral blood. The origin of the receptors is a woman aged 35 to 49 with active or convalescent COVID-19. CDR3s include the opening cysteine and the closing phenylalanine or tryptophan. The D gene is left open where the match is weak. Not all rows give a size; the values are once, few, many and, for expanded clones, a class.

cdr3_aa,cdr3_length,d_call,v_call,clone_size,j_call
CASSFGLIGGASTDTQYF,18,TRBD2,TRBV5-1,.,TRBJ2-3
CASSPPSGLAGGPNTGELFF,20,TRBD2,TRBV4-1,.,TRBJ2-2
CASSLGDFQRDTQYF,15,.,TRBV5-1,.,TRBJ2-3
CASSLSDMSNQPQHF,15,.,TRBV5-1,few,TRBJ1-5
CAIKLAGGLDEQFF,14,TRBD2,TRBV10-3,.,TRBJ2-1
CASSRQDYEQYF,12,.,TRBV14,.,TRBJ2-7
CASSRTAINGNTIYF,15,.,TRBV19,many,TRBJ1-3
CASRDRGATLHF,12,.,TRBV2,.,TRBJ1-6
CASSQQGKVTDTQYF,15,TRBD1,TRBV6-5,once,TRBJ2-3
CASSPLTGRDGYTF,14,TRBD1,TRBV7-9,.,TRBJ1-2
CASSLAGQGNEKLFF,15,.,TRBV7-6,.,TRBJ1-4
CASSRSGTELSYEQYF,16,TRBD1,TRBV5-1,few,TRBJ2-7
CAWSLGARPDTQYF,14,.,TRBV30,once,TRBJ2-3
CASSPSYNWGDNSPLHF,17,.,TRBV28,.,TRBJ1-6
CASSDGTASNQPQHF,15,TRBD1,TRBV2,.,TRBJ1-5
CASSEIRGGYTF,12,.,TRBV2,.,TRBJ1-2
CASSQEGLYGYTF,13,.,TRBV4-2,.,TRBJ1-2
CASRIQGTLNTEAFF,15,.,TRBV6-5,.,TRBJ1-1
CASSKAGGTYTQYF,14,TRBD2,TRBV14,.,TRBJ2-3
CASRFDRGNTIYF,13,.,TRBV21-1,.,TRBJ1-3
CSYRVGGVSTGELFF,15,TRBD2,TRBV29-1,once,TRBJ2-2
CAALGARNTEAFF,13,.,TRBV30,.,TRBJ1-1
CASRQDSYGYTF,12,.,TRBV10-2,few,TRBJ1-2
CASSLGQGRWVETQYF,16,TRBD1,TRBV7-3,.,TRBJ2-5
CASTPGQLYEQYF,13,TRBD1,TRBV10-2,few,TRBJ2-7
CASSSLNQPQHF,12,.,TRBV27,.,TRBJ1-5
CASGGRPSGTAGKLFF,16,TRBD1,TRBV2,.,TRBJ1-4
CASSMATFGGYEQYF,15,.,TRBV19,.,TRBJ2-7
CASGRVRETQYF,12,.,TRBV5-6,.,TRBJ2-5
CASSTLQGVYTF,12,TRBD1,TRBV19,.,TRBJ1-2
CASSQESYNEKLFF,14,.,TRBV3-1/TRBV3-2,.,TRBJ1-4
CAISVGQEIGTEAFF,15,.,TRBV10-3,.,TRBJ1-1
CASSFRDSNSPLHF,14,TRBD1,TRBV7-9,.,TRBJ1-6